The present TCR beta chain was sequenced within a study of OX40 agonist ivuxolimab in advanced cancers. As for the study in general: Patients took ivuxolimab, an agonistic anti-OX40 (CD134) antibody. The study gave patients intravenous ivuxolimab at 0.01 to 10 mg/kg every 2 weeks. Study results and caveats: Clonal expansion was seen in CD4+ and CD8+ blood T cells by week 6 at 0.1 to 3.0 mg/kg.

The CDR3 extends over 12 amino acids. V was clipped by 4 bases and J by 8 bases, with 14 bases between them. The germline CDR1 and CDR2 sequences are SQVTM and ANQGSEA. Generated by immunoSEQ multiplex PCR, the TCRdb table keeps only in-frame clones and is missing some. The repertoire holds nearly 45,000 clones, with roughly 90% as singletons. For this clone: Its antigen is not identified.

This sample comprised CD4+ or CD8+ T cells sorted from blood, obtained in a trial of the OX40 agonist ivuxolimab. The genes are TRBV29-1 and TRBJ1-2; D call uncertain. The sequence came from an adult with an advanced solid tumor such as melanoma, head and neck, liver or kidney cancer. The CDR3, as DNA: TGCAGCGTTGCTGGGAGTGGATGGGGCTACACCTTC. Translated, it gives CSVAGSGWGYTF.